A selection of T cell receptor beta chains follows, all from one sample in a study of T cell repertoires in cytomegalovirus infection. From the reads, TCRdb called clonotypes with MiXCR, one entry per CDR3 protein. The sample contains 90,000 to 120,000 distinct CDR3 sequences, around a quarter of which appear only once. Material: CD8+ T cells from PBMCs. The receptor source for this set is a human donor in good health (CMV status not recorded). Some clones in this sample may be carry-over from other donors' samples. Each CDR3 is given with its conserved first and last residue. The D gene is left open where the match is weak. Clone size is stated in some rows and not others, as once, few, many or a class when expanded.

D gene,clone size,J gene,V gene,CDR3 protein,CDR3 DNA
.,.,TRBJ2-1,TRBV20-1,CSARGSGPYNEQFF,TGCAGTGCTAGGGGGAGCGGGCCGTACAATGAGCAGTTCTTC
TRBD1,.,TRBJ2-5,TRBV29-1,CSVPPTGGTKTQYF,TGCAGCGTCCCTCCCACAGGGGGAACAAAGACCCAGTACTTC
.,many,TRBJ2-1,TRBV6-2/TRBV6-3,CASSYGGREQFF,TGTGCCAGCAGTTACGGAGGACGAGAGCAGTTCTTC
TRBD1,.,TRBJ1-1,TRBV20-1,CSVDTGETFF,TGCAGTGTCGACACAGGGGAAACTTTCTTT
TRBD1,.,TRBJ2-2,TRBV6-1,CASSSGTATWELFF,TGTGCCAGCAGTTCCGGGACAGCAACCTGGGAGCTGTTTTTT
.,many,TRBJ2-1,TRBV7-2,CASSPPGEPGYNEQFF,TGTGCCAGCAGCCCGCCGGGAGAGCCGGGATACAATGAGCAGTTCTTC
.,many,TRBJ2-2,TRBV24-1,CATSITDTGELFF,TGTGCCACCAGTATCACGGACACCGGGGAGCTGTTTTTT
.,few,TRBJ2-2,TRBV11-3,CASSLPGDGELFF,TGTGCCAGCAGCCTACCTGGGGACGGGGAGCTGTTTTTT
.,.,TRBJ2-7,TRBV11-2,CASNPGGGDPNYEQYF,TGTGCCAGCAACCCTGGGGGGGGCGATCCAAACTACGAGCAGTACTTC
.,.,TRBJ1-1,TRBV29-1,CSVVKRGTEAFF,TGCAGCGTTGTCAAAAGAGGCACTGAAGCTTTCTTT
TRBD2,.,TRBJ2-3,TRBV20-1,CSARPYRREADTQYF,TGCAGTGCTAGACCCTACAGGCGGGAGGCAGATACGCAGTATTTT
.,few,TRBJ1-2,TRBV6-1,CASSEARNRLSYTF,TGTGCCAGCAGTGAAGCAAGAAACCGTCTTAGCTACACCTTC
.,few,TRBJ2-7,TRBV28,CASSQLAQQGTGPYEQYF,TGTGCCAGCAGTCAACTCGCTCAACAGGGGACTGGGCCCTACGAGCAGTACTTC
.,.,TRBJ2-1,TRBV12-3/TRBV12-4,CASSLMAAEQFF,TGTGCCAGCAGTTTAATGGCGGCTGAGCAGTTCTTC
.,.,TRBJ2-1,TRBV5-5,CASSSDSLAYNEQFF,TGTGCCAGCAGCTCGGACAGCCTAGCCTACAATGAGCAGTTCTTC
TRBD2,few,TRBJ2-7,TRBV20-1,CSARGGGDVYEQYF,TGCAGTGCTAGAGGCGGGGGGGATGTTTACGAGCAGTACTTC
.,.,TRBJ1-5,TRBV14,CASSQDGWHQHF,TGTGCCAGCAGCCAAGACGGGTGGCACCAGCATTTT
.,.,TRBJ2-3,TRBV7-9,CASSLGDDNTDTQYF,TGTGCCAGCAGCTTAGGGGACGATAACACAGATACGCAGTATTTT
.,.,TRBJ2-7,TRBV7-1,CASSVVLYEQYF,TGTGCCAGCAGTGTAGTCCTCTACGAGCAGTACTTC
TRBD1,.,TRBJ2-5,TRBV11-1,CASSLPQDREQETQYF,TGTGCCAGCAGCTTACCCCAGGACAGGGAACAAGAGACCCAGTACTTC
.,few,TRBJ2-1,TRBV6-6,CASNYPGGVLYNEQFF,TGTGCCAGCAATTACCCAGGGGGGGTTCTTTACAATGAGCAGTTCTTC
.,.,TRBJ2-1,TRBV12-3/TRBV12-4,CASSLEGGGNEQFF,TGTGCCAGCAGTTTAGAAGGGGGGGGCAATGAGCAGTTCTTC
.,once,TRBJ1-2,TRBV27,CASSASTGANYGYTF,TGTGCCAGCAGTGCCTCGACAGGAGCTAACTATGGCTACACCTTC
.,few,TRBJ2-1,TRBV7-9,CASSSAGLTYNEQFF,TGTGCCAGCAGCTCTGCAGGGTTGACCTACAATGAGCAGTTCTTC
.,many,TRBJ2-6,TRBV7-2,CASSSTGTPSSGANVLTF,TGTGCCAGCAGCTCCACCGGGACACCTAGCTCTGGGGCCAACGTCCTGACTTTC
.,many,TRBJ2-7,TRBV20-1,CSARDRDTAYEQYF,TGCAGTGCTAGAGATCGGGACACGGCCTACGAGCAGTACTTC
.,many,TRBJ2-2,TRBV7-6,CASSFQGGELFF,TGTGCCAGCAGCTTCCAGGGTGGGGAGCTGTTTTTT
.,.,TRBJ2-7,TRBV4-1,CASSQGLRLIGEQYF,TGCGCCAGCAGCCAAGGGCTACGGTTGATCGGCGAGCAGTACTTC
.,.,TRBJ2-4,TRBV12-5,CASGAPKFGIQYF,TGTGCTAGTGGTGCCCCGAAGTTTGGCATTCAGTACTTC
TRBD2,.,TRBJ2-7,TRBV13,CASSLTSGGNEQYF,TGTGCCAGCAGCTTGACTAGCGGGGGGAACGAGCAGTACTTC
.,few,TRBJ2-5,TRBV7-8,CASSLDRVGETQYF,TGTGCCAGCAGCTTAGACAGGGTTGGGGAGACCCAGTACTTC
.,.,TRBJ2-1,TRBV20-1,CSASPGGGVPYNEQFF,TGCAGTGCTAGTCCAGGTGGGGGAGTACCCTACAATGAGCAGTTCTTC
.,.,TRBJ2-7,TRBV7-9,CASSLSESSYEQYF,TGTGCCAGCAGCTTATCTGAGAGCTCCTACGAGCAGTACTTC
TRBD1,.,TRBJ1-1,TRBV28,CASSSLQGMGQWDTEAFF,TGTGCCAGCAGTTCCTTGCAGGGTATGGGACAGTGGGACACTGAAGCTTTCTTT
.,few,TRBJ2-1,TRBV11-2,CASSLGRDTNNEQFF,TGTGCCAGCAGCTTGGGCCGGGACACAAACAATGAGCAGTTCTTC
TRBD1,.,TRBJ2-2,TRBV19,CASSIGRQGRSTGELFF,TGTGCCAGTAGTATAGGGAGACAGGGCCGAAGCACCGGGGAGCTGTTTTTT
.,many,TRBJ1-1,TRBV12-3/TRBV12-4,CASSSRVLMNTEAFF,TGTGCCAGCAGTTCCAGGGTTCTGATGAACACTGAAGCTTTCTTT
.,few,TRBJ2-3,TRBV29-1,CSVVTGLSTDTQYF,TGCAGCGTTGTGACAGGCCTCTCCACAGATACGCAGTATTTT
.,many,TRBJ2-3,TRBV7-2,CASSLGGDSLTDTQYF,TGTGCCAGCAGCTTAGGGGGGGACTCACTCACAGATACGCAGTATTTT
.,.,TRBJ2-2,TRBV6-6,CASTHGGVSQNTGELFF,TGTGCCAGCACCCACGGTGGGGTCAGCCAGAACACCGGGGAGCTGTTTTTT
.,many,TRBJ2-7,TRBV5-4,CASSPDSTFYEQYF,TGTGCCAGCAGCCCGGACAGTACCTTCTACGAGCAGTACTTC
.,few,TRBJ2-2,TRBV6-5,CASTISRQSLRTGELFF,TGTGCCAGCACTATCTCCCGACAGTCCCTTAGGACCGGGGAGCTGTTTTTT
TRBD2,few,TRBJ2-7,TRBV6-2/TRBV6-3,CASSYTSGVSYEQYF,TGTGCCAGCAGCTACACTAGCGGAGTCTCCTACGAGCAGTACTTC
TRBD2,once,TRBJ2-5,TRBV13,CASSKREGVGETQYF,TGTGCCAGCAGCAAGCGGGAGGGCGTCGGTGAGACCCAGTACTTC
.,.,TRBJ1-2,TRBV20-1,CSAREPKDIIYGYTF,TGCAGTGCTAGAGAGCCCAAGGACATCATCTATGGCTACACCTTC
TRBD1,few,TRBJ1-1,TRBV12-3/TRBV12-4,CASSLGDSTLEAFF,TGTGCCAGCAGTTTAGGGGACAGCACGCTAGAAGCTTTCTTT
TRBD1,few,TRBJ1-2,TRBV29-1,CSVRQGDWYGYTF,TGCAGCGTTCGACAGGGAGATTGGTATGGCTACACCTTC
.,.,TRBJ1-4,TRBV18,CASSTGAYEKLFF,TGTGCCAGCTCGACAGGTGCCTATGAAAAACTGTTTTTT